These 21 T cell receptor beta chains originate from one sample sequenced in a study of cytomegalovirus exposure and HLA in healthy donors. The study ran its PCR with 60 Vbeta and 13 Jbeta primers. Clones were sequenced by immunoSEQ multiplex PCR, and TCRdb holds only the in-frame ones, with some missing. The table shows roughly 190,000 clones, with approximately 80% occurring only once. The sample was PBMCs. All receptors derive from a middle-aged man in good health and CMV-seropositive.

This chain connects TRBV5-4 to TRBJ1-6, with a weak D call TRBD1 (6 bases). The CDR3 is 14 amino acids. Germline V CDR1 and CDR2: SGHNT, YYREEE (reference sequence). Trimming removed 0 bases from V and 10 bases from J, with 11 bases in between. The CDR3 sequence is CASSLARGISPLHF. The CDR3 nucleotides read TGTGCCAGCAGCTTGGCCAGGGGCATATCACCCCTCCACTTT.

The chain has TRBV30 and TRBJ2-7; D may be TRBD1 (6 bases). Germline V gene lookup returns CDR1 GTSNPN and CDR2 SVGIG (reference sequence). The CDR3 spans 12 residues. V gave up 3 bases and J gave up 0 bases, with 6 bases separating them. The CDR3 coding sequence is TGTGCCTGGAGGGACAGCTCCTACGAGCAGTACTTC. Encoded protein: CAWRDSSYEQYF.

The CDR3 nucleotides are TGTGCCAGCGGGACTAGCGGGACAGATACGCAGTATTTT. Residues: CASGTSGTDTQYF. The chain recombines TRBV19 with TRBJ2-3; TRBD2 matches 12 bases. J was trimmed by 3 bases and V by 9 bases; bases with no gene match: 1. The germline CDR1 and CDR2 sequences are LNHDA and SQIVND (reference sequence). This CDR3 is built from 13 residues.

This sequence joins TRBV9 and TRBJ2-2, with 8 bases aligning to TRBD1. Germline V lookup: CDR1 SGDLS, CDR2 YYNGEE. The CDR3 length is 17 residues. The ends lost 3 bases at V and 0 bases at J; junction bases unmatched: 7. The CDR3 nucleotides are TGTGCCAGCAGCGCGACAGGGGCTCCCGCGAACACCGGGGAGCTGTTTTTT. Translating gives CASSATGAPANTGELFF.

This clone was detected only once. This chain links TRBV7-9 with TRBJ2-4; D remains unclear. CDR1 is SEHNR, CDR2 FQNEAQ, per germline (reference sequence). CDR3 length equals 13 residues. V shed 1 base and J shed 9 bases, with 10 bases lying between them. DNA of the CDR3: TGTGCCAGCAGCTTAGATCAACTCGGCATTCAGTACTTC. Translated: CASSLDQLGIQYF.

V and J are TRBV2 and TRBJ1-2; D possibly corresponds to TRBD1 (5 bases). Trimming took 6 bases from V and 8 from J, leaving 7 bases between them. The CDR3 loop spans 10 amino acids. Per the germline V gene, CDR1 is SNHLY and CDR2 is FYNNEI. The CDR3 sequence: CASRRGGYTF. DNA of the CDR3: TGTGCCAGCAGGCGGGGCGGCTACACCTTC.

The gene calls are TRBV7-9 and TRBJ2-1; 10 bases are shared with TRBD2. This CDR3 region has 15 residues. CDR1 is SEHNR, CDR2 FQNEAQ, per germline (reference sequence). J gave up 3 bases and V 1 base, and 0 bases lay outside the gene matches. The CDR3 nucleotides are TGTGCCAGCAGCTTAGGGACTAGCGGCTACAATGAGCAGTTCTTC. It codes for CASSLGTSGYNEQFF.

This chain uses TRBV28 with TRBJ2-1, with 11 positions matching TRBD2. Trimming at V came to 5 bases and at J to 8 bases, leaving 11 bases not matched to a gene. Germline V gene sequence: CDR1 MDHEN, CDR2 SYDVKM. The CDR3 extends over 16 amino acids. Written as DNA, the CDR3 is TGTGCCAGCAGTACCCCGGGTAGCGGGAGGGAATATGAGCAGTTCTTC. This sequence encodes CASSTPGSGREYEQFF.

This chain uses TRBV7-3 with TRBJ1-5; 7 bases map to TRBD1. The CDR3 covers 15 residues. CDR1 and CDR2 (germline): SGHTA, FQGTGA. Trimming cost V 9 bases and J 5 bases; bases outside gene matches: 13. CDR3 residues: CASLSGGNGDQPQHF. CDR3 nucleotide sequence: TGTGCCAGTTTATCAGGGGGAAACGGGGATCAGCCCCAGCATTTT.

The chain recombines TRBV28 with TRBJ1-2; 7 bases agree with TRBD1. The junction had 13 bases not matched to a gene; V was cut back by 8 bases and J by 4 bases. The germline V gene encodes CDR1 MDHEN and CDR2 SYDVKM. This CDR3 has 15 amino acids. The CDR3 region is CASFNPGQMIYGYTF. The CDR3 bases are TGTGCCAGCTTTAATCCGGGACAGATGATCTATGGCTACACCTTC.

V usage is TRBV19 and J usage is TRBJ2-2; D ambiguous. V dropped 5 bases and J dropped 2 bases, with 9 bases sitting between them. The length of the CDR3 is 14 residues. CDR1 and CDR2 from the germline V gene are LNHDA and SQIVND (reference sequence). The CDR3 spells CASSFLLNTGELFF. The CDR3 DNA is TGTGCCAGTAGTTTCCTATTAAACACCGGGGAGCTGTTTTTT.

This clone has a handful of counts. Additional DNA sequences in this sample encode the identical CDR3. Here the CDR3 DNA reads TGTGCCAGCAGCTTAGGAGCGGGGGTGGAGACCCAGTACTTC. This gives the protein CASSLGAGVETQYF. J is TRBJ2-5 and V is TRBV5-6; 8 bases agree with TRBD2. This CDR3 is 14 amino acids long. The V gene's germline CDR1 is SGHDT and CDR2 YYEEEE. V shed 2 bases and J 5 bases; nucleotides not matched to a gene: 5.

The V gene is TRBV19, the J gene TRBJ2-3; TRBD1 is a possible D gene (5 bases). V was clipped by 1 base and J by 9 bases, with 11 bases between them. Germline-derived CDR1 and CDR2 are LNHDA and SQIVND (reference sequence). This CDR3 has 13 residues. The CDR3, as DNA: TGTGCCAGTAGTATAGGGACAAGGCAGACGCAGTATTTT. Translation: CASSIGTRQTQYF.

This chain links TRBV5-1 with TRBJ2-1; tentative D call: TRBD2 (7 bases). V was shortened by 3 bases and J by 8 bases, with 15 bases between the two germline ends. The CDR3 has 14 amino acids. Germline CDR1 reads SGHRS; CDR2 reads YFSETQ. The DNA for the CDR3 is TGCGCCAGCAGCTCTGAGGGGGGGTGGTATGAGCAGTTCTTC. This translates into CASSSEGGWYEQFF.

On this clone itself: Other DNA sequences of this sample code for an identical CDR3. The V and J genes are TRBV30 and TRBJ1-2, with D perhaps matching TRBD1 (5 bases). The CDR3 is 12 amino acids. V lost 0 bases and J lost 6, with 8 bases in between. Germline CDR1 reads GTSNPN; CDR2 reads SVGIG (reference sequence). The CDR3 here is CAWSVGGDGYTF. The CDR3 coding sequence is TGTGCCTGGAGTGTTGGGGGGGATGGCTACACCTTC.

This chain links TRBV5-6 with TRBJ2-7; 9 nucleotides line up with TRBD1. CDR1 SGHDT and CDR2 YYEEEE come from the germline V gene. Trimming cost V 2 bases and J 0 bases; bases outside gene matches: 6. The CDR3 sequence is 16 residues long. The CDR3 sequence is CASSFGTGRSSYEQYF. The CDR3 bases are TGTGCCAGCAGCTTCGGGACAGGGCGTAGCTCCTACGAGCAGTACTTC.

The chain combines TRBV28 with TRBJ1-5, with 8 positions matching TRBD1. The germline V gene has CDR1 MDHEN and CDR2 SYDVKM. The CDR3 totals 17 residues. V lost 5 bases, J lost 1 base, and 10 bases stayed unmatched. CDR3 loop: CASSARQGLGSNQPQHF. CDR3 in DNA: TGTGCCAGCAGTGCTCGACAGGGGCTAGGGAGCAATCAGCCCCAGCATTTT. The variable domain in full, completed from reference TRBV28 and TRBJ1-5, reads DVKVTQSSRYLVKRTGEKVFLECVQDMDHENMFWYRQDPGLGLRLIYFSYDVKMKEKGDIPEGYSVSREKKERFSLILESASTNQTSMYLCASSARQGLGSNQPQHFGDGTRLSIL.

In this sample, this clone turned up a few times. The CDR3 bases are TGTGCCAGCAGCTCCGGACAGGGAGGAGGGAGTTGGACTGAAGCTTTCTTT. This gives the protein CASSSGQGGGSWTEAFF. The V gene is TRBV5-4, the J gene TRBJ1-1, with 8 bases lining up with TRBD1. Germline-derived CDR1 and CDR2 are SGHNT and YYREEE (reference sequence). The CDR3 runs to 17 residues. V shed 3 bases, J shed 5 bases, and the junction held 15 bases outside the gene matches.

The V gene is TRBV27, the J gene TRBJ2-1, with TRBD2 as a possible D gene (6 bases). Germline CDR1 MNHEY, CDR2 SMNVEV (reference sequence). CDR3 size: 15 residues. Deletions cut 5 bases from V and 5 bases from J, with 16 bases between. CDR3 sequence (DNA): TGTGCCAGCAGTCCCCTCGCGGGGTGGGACAATGAGCAGTTCTTC. This codes for CASSPLAGWDNEQFF.

The chain joins TRBV5-4 to TRBJ2-7; 14 nucleotides agree with TRBD2. The J segment lost 2 bases and the V segment lost 4 bases, leaving 2 bases of the junction unmatched. CDR1 SGHNT and CDR2 YYREEE come from the germline V gene (reference sequence). The CDR3 spans 15 residues. The CDR3 loop reads CASSVGLAGAYEQYF. CDR3 coding DNA: TGTGCCAGCAGCGTGGGACTAGCGGGGGCCTACGAGCAGTACTTC.

This sequence joins TRBV7-2 and TRBJ1-2; the D gene is possibly TRBD1 (5 bases). The V gene lost 4 bases and the J gene lost 1 base, with 13 bases spanning the gap. This CDR3 has 15 amino acids. The germline V gene has CDR1 SGHTA and CDR2 FQGNSA. CDR3 sequence (DNA): TGTGCCAGCAGCTCTTGGGGGGACGTTAACTATGGCTACACCTTC. Protein sequence: CASSSWGDVNYGYTF.